Below are 3 T cell receptor beta chains sequenced from a single sample in a study of blood T cells in healthy people across ages. Sample-barcoded 5' priming and a J-beta primer mix drove a second PCR of roughly 6 to 12 cycles. TCRdb ran MiXCR on the 5' RACE reads and lists one entry per CDR3 protein. Of more than 650,000 distinct CDR3 sequences in the sample, roughly 25% are singletons; the top ten hold over 2.5%. The same sample was also studied in work on T cells of mothers and their children.

Source material: blood. The receptor set was obtained from a boy aged 5-17 years in good health.

The chain uses TRBV12-3 or TRBV12-4 and TRBJ1-5; TRBD1 is a possible D gene (6 bases). Trimming pared 3 bases from V and 2 bases from J, leaving 14 bases between. The CDR3 runs to 16 residues. CDR3 nucleotide sequence: TGTGCCAGCAGTTTGCGTGGCAGGGGACGCAATCAGCCCCAGCATTTT. It encodes CASSLRGRGRNQPQHF.

This clonotype occurred a few times. This chain links TRBV6-6 with TRBJ2-7; D may be TRBD1 or TRBD2 (5 bases each). V was clipped by 7 bases and J by 0 bases, with 10 bases between them. This CDR3 comprises 13 residues. Per the germline V gene, CDR1 is MNHNY and CDR2 is SVGAGI (reference sequence). The CDR3 bases are TGTGCCAGCACGGTGGGGACCTCCTACGAGCAGTACTTC. It specifies CASTVGTSYEQYF.

This chain connects TRBV6-5 to TRBJ2-7; no definite D call. V lost 6 bases to trimming and J lost 2 bases, with 17 bases between them. This CDR3 comprises 15 residues. CDR1 MNHEY and CDR2 SVGAGI come from the germline V gene. The chain's CDR3 is CASSLYFKETYEQYF. The CDR3, as DNA: TGTGCCAGCAGCCTATACTTTAAGGAGACCTACGAGCAGTACTTC.